Detailed here is one T cell receptor (beta chain). The entry originates in a study of blood T cells in healthy people across ages. Germline-derived CDR1 and CDR2 are SEHNR and FQNEAQ (reference sequence). V was pared by 5 bases and J by 5 bases, with 14 bases of the junction left unmatched. The CDR3 covers 16 residues. The use of a sample-barcoded 5' primer and a J-beta primer mix characterized a second PCR of roughly 7 to 12 cycles. One entry per CDR3 protein, called by TCRdb with MiXCR from the 5' RACE reads. The table includes approximately 490,000 distinct CDR3 sequences, around 24% detected once. These data were also filed under a second study, of T cells of mothers and their children. Per that paper: Slightly higher overlap, not significant, was seen in related mother-child pairs than in unrelated pairs.

The V gene is TRBV7-9, the J gene TRBJ2-7, with 8 bases matching TRBD1. Sample: blood. This receptor was identified in a boy aged 5-17 years in good health. The chain's CDR3 is CASSQVAQGAWDEQYF. CDR3 in DNA: TGTGCCAGCAGCCAAGTAGCGCAGGGGGCTTGGGACGAGCAGTACTTC. The whole variable domain, remainder taken from reference TRBV7-9 and TRBJ2-7, is DTGVSQNPRHKITKRGQNVTFRCDPISEHNRLYWYRQTLGQGPEFLTYFQNEAQLEKSRLLSDRFSAERPKGSFSTLEIQRTEQGDSAMYLCASSQVAQGAWDEQYFGPGTRLTVT.